The T cell receptor beta chain under discussion was sequenced for a study of blood T cell repertoires in COVID-19. The data were produced by immunoSEQ multiplex PCR, yet TCRdb's version contains in-frame clones alone and is incomplete. The sample includes 250,000 to 300,000 clones, about 91% of them seen just once. As for this clone: The identical CDR3 is also encoded by other nucleotide sequences in the sample.

The germline CDR1 and CDR2 sequences are SGDLS and YYNGEE. The CDR3 has 13 amino acids. V lost 0 bases and J lost 1, with 4 bases in between. This chain links TRBV9 with TRBJ1-1; D is uncertain. The source is a human donor in a cohort exposed to, infected with or recovered from COVID-19 (not recorded which). The donor label of this sample is uncertain. The sequencing input was PBMCs or T cells enriched from blood (not recorded which). The DNA for the CDR3 is TGTGCCAGCAGCGTAGCCGGGAACACTGAAGCTTTCTTT. Translating gives CASSVAGNTEAFF.